What follows describes a single T cell receptor beta chain. Its antigen is still unknown. Qualities for individual bases were not recorded, and no much larger clone is one base off. The data belong to a study of OX40 agonist ivuxolimab in advanced cancers. Background on the whole study: The costimulatory receptor OX40 (CD134) was targeted by ivuxolimab, a fully human IgG2 agonistic monoclonal antibody. Intravenous ivuxolimab was administered to patients every 2 weeks at six dose levels: 0.01, 0.1, 0.3, 1.5, 3 and 10 mg/kg. Of the 50 to 55 dose-escalation patients, hepatocellular carcinoma was present in about 20, melanoma in about 15, renal cell carcinoma in 9 and head and neck cancer in 9. In the dose-escalation cohort, more than 75% of patients were male, and the mean age was around 60 years, with a range of roughly 23 to 85. Prior anti-PD-1, anti-PD-L1 or anti-CTLA-4 therapy was permitted, and roughly two fifths of dose-escalation patients had received checkpoint inhibitors. Three dose-escalation patients achieved partial responses, one with hepatocellular carcinoma and two with cutaneous melanoma. Peripheral TCRbeta sequencing aimed to test whether ivuxolimab altered TCR sequence diversity and caused clonal T-cell expansion. The paper reports the monotherapy dose-escalation portion (N of about 54 patients) of the phase I ivuxolimab trial.

The CDR3 spans 13 residues, from the cysteine through the phenylalanine. The sequence is cut down to CDR3 DNA, 39 bases in frame from base 1. CDR1 KGHSH and CDR2 LQKENI are derived from the germline V gene. V was cut back by 2 bases and J by 4 bases, leaving a gap of 5 bases between them. Genomic DNA was extracted from sorted cells for sequencing of the TCRbeta CDR3 region. The immunoSEQ Assay was used for sequencing of TCRbeta CDR3 regions. TCRdb's version of the immuneACCESS table is confined to in-frame rearrangements and falls short of the full clone set. An unresolved V gene accounts for under half of the shortfall where checked; the remainder is of unknown origin. The sample yields roughly 70,000 clones; approximately 90% were counted once. The ten largest clones add up to approximately 10% of the sample. Overall study results and their limits: After ivuxolimab, expanded clones were on average more numerous among CD8+ T cells than among CD4+ T cells. The antigen specificity of the peripheral T cells that underwent clonal expansion was not determined. At doses of 0.1 to 3.0 mg/kg, clonal expansion of both CD4+ and CD8+ T cells in blood was seen between baseline and week 6. Low levels of normalized T-cell clonal expansion were also shown by some nonresponding patients. In the 0.1-3.0 mg/kg groups, partial responders were among the patients with the lowest normalized peripheral clonal expansion, particularly in CD8+ T cells.

Patients with autoimmune disease history or receiving systemic immunosuppression were excluded from the trial. Peripheral blood for TCR sequencing was collected from all dose cohorts at baseline, on cycle 4 day 1, and on cycle 7 day 1. The samples were taken from a phase I, first-in-human, multicenter, open-label dose-escalation trial of ivuxolimab. Adults with locally advanced or metastatic melanoma, renal cell carcinoma, hepatocellular carcinoma or head and neck squamous cell carcinoma were enrolled in the trial. Before TCR sequencing, CD4+ T cells and CD8+ T cells from peripheral blood were sorted into separate populations.

This clonotype was sampled from an adult with an advanced solid tumor such as melanoma, head and neck, liver or kidney cancer. The rearrangement combines TRBV18 with TRBJ2-2; no D segment can be confidently identified. The sample consisted of CD4+ or CD8+ T cells sorted from blood, taken in a trial of the OX40 agonist ivuxolimab. The CDR3 has the sequence CASSPSSTGELFF. In nucleotides, the sequence is TGTGCCAGCTCACCATCGAGCACCGGGGAGCTGTTTTTT. The variable domain in full, with residues beyond the CDR3 obtained from the reference TRBV18 and TRBJ2-2 genes, is NAGVMQNPRHLVRRRGQEARLRCSPMKGHSHVYWYRQLPEEGLKFMVYLQKENIIDESGMPKERFSAEFPKEGPSILRIQQVVRGDSAAYFCASSPSSTGELFFGEGSRLTVL.